Listed here are 26 T cell receptor beta chains from one sample, sequenced in a study of T cells after yellow fever vaccination. TCRdb itself ran the 5' RACE reads through MiXCR, one entry per CDR3 protein. The sample includes over 250,000 distinct CDR3 sequences, about 5.2% of them seen just once. The sequencing here drew on CD4+ T cells sorted from PBMCs, taken on the day of the yellow fever booster vaccination. The receptors were gathered from a man younger than 30 who received the YFV17D yellow fever vaccine.

This clonotype was seen only a few times. CDR3 nucleotides: TGTGCCAGCAGTTGGAACGCAGGGGGCACCAATCAGCCCCAGCATTTT. As protein: CASSWNAGGTNQPQHF. The J gene is TRBJ1-5, the V gene TRBV6-5; TRBD1 agrees at 8 bases. The CDR3 runs 16 residues. From germline, CDR1 is MNHEY and CDR2 SVGAGI. The trim removed 4 bases at V and 3 bases at J, leaving 8 bases unmatched.

This rearrangement joins TRBV5-4 to TRBJ2-2; D may be TRBD2 (6 bases). CDR3 size: 14 residues. Trimming shortened V by 3 bases and J by 6 bases, and 12 bases separated the two germline ends. CDR1 and CDR2 from the germline V gene are SGHNT and YYREEE (reference sequence). The CDR3 is CASSSVPGAGELFF. The CDR3 coding sequence is TGTGCCAGCAGCTCGGTTCCGGGAGCCGGGGAGCTGTTTTTT.

Only a few counts were recorded for this clonotype. The J gene is TRBJ2-3, the V gene TRBV9; 8 bases align to TRBD1. Trimming at V came to 4 bases and at J to 4 bases, leaving 8 bases not matched to a gene. CDR3 size: 15 residues. CDR1 SGDLS and CDR2 YYNGEE come from the germline V gene. CDR3 protein: CASSSWTGTADTQYF. The CDR3 nucleotides are TGTGCCAGCAGCTCCTGGACAGGGACGGCAGATACGCAGTATTTT.

This clonotype was counted ten times or more. The chain employs TRBV10-3 and TRBJ2-2; 7 nucleotides line up with TRBD1. Trimming took 1 base from V and 4 from J; bases not matched to a gene: 6. The CDR3 totals 16 residues. CDR1 and CDR2 from the germline V gene are ENHRY and SYGVKD. In nucleotides, the CDR3 is TGTGCCATCAGTGAGTTGGGACAGCTAAGCACCGGGGAGCTGTTTTTT. This codes for CAISELGQLSTGELFF.

This clonotype was seen a handful of times. J is TRBJ2-7 and V is TRBV5-1; D is undetermined. The CDR3 is 11 amino acids. V was clipped by 3 bases and J by 5 bases, with 6 bases between them. Germline-derived CDR1 and CDR2 are SGHRS and YFSETQ. CDR3 DNA: TGCGCCAGCAGCTCTATGGACGAGCAGTACTTC. Amino acid sequence: CASSSMDEQYF.

This clonotype occurred a few times. This sequence joins TRBV5-5 and TRBJ1-1; TRBD1 agrees at 9 bases. The CDR3 runs 17 residues. J lost 5 bases, V lost 0 bases, and 11 bases had no gene match. In germline, CDR1 is SGHKS, CDR2 YYEKEE (reference sequence). The CDR3 sequence: CASSLGPGQGRRTEAFF. The CDR3 DNA sequence: TGTGCCAGCAGCTTGGGTCCGGGACAGGGCAGAAGGACTGAAGCTTTCTTT.

There are a few counts of this clonotype. Here the CDR3 DNA reads TGTGCCAGCAGTACGGACGGCAATCAGCCCCAGCATTTT. Translation: CASSTDGNQPQHF. V and J are TRBV6-2 or TRBV6-3 and TRBJ1-5; no clear D gene. The CDR3 runs to 13 residues. The ends were cut back, 5 bases at V and 2 bases at J, with 7 bases in the middle. Germline V CDR1 and CDR2: MNHEY, SVGEGT.

This rearrangement joins TRBV11-2 to TRBJ2-7; D may be TRBD2 (5 bases). V was cut by 1 base and J by 3 bases, with 10 bases left in between. This CDR3 contains 14 residues. Germline lookup yields CDR1 SGHAT and CDR2 FQNNGV. CDR3 sequence: CASSLGAGDYEQYV. The CDR3 DNA reads as TGTGCCAGCAGCTTAGGCGCGGGCGACTACGAGCAGTACGTC.

The V and J genes are TRBV30 and TRBJ1-5, with TRBD1 matching over 8 bases. Germline CDR1 and CDR2: GTSNPN and SVGIG (reference sequence). The CDR3 covers 18 residues. V lost 0 bases, J lost 3 bases, and 13 bases stayed unmatched. This chain's CDR3 is CAWSVYTRDRRYNQPQHF. CDR3 in DNA: TGTGCCTGGAGTGTGTACACCCGGGACAGGCGATACAATCAGCCCCAGCATTTT.

The chain combines TRBV4-3 with TRBJ2-2; D is possibly TRBD2 (7 bases). Trimming removed 0 bases at V and 3 bases at J, with 14 bases between. Germline values: CDR1 LGHNA, CDR2 YSLEER. The length of the CDR3 is 17 residues. CDR3 amino acids: CASSQDSGGADTGELFF. Written as DNA, the CDR3 is TGCGCCAGCAGCCAAGATTCGGGGGGCGCCGACACCGGGGAGCTGTTTTTT.

This chain uses TRBV20-1 with TRBJ1-2; no clear D gene. Trimming cost V 3 bases and J 2 bases, with 13 bases left between them. The CDR3 totals 14 residues. CDR1 is DFQATT and CDR2 is SNEGSKA in the germline V gene (reference sequence). Here the CDR3 reads CSASGRLENYGYTF. CDR3 nucleotide sequence: TGCAGTGCTAGCGGCCGTCTGGAAAACTATGGCTACACCTTC.

The rearrangement links TRBV12-3 or TRBV12-4 to TRBJ1-5; D call uncertain. This CDR3 is 14 amino acids long. V lost 5 bases, J lost 3 bases, and 11 bases lay in between. The CDR3 sequence: CASSLGLFNQPQHF. CDR3 sequence (DNA): TGTGCCAGCAGTCTCGGACTGTTCAATCAGCCCCAGCATTTT.

This clonotype occurred many times. V gene TRBV5-1 combines with J gene TRBJ1-2; D unresolved. The germline gives CDR1 SGHRS, CDR2 YFSETQ. Trimming stripped 0 bases from V and 0 bases from J, with 6 bases between. This CDR3 region has 14 residues. The CDR3 loop reads CASSLVPANYGYTF. The CDR3 DNA is TGCGCCAGCAGCTTGGTCCCAGCTAACTATGGCTACACCTTC.

The chain combines TRBV6-2 or TRBV6-3 with TRBJ2-7; D tentatively reads TRBD1 or TRBD2 (5 bases each). This CDR3 has 16 amino acids. CDR1 MNHEY and CDR2 SVGEGT come from the germline V gene. Trimming stripped 0 bases from V and 4 bases from J, with 16 bases between. The CDR3 sequence is CASSYSSGASWYEQYF. The CDR3 DNA sequence: TGTGCCAGCAGTTACTCCTCCGGGGCCTCTTGGTACGAGCAGTACTTC.

This clonotype was found a few times. The chain combines TRBV9 with TRBJ2-1; 15 nucleotides match TRBD2. V dropped 2 bases and J dropped 8; count of bases not matched to a gene: 8. CDR1 and CDR2 (germline): SGDLS, YYNGEE. The CDR3 sequence is 17 residues long. The CDR3 bases are TGTGCCAGCAGCGTCGGACTAGCGGGGGGGCCAGGCGATGAGCAGTTCTTC. Protein sequence: CASSVGLAGGPGDEQFF.

CDR3 in DNA: TGTGCCAGCTCACCGCAGGCCAGCAATCAGCCCCAGCATTTT. Translated: CASSPQASNQPQHF. The rearrangement uses TRBV18 and TRBJ1-5; D gene unclear. CDR1 and CDR2 (germline): KGHSH, LQKENI. This CDR3 contains 14 residues. V was clipped by 3 bases and J by 1 base, with 7 bases between them.

This sequence joins TRBV4-3 and TRBJ1-2; TRBD1 matches at 7 bases. Germline loops: CDR1 LGHNA, CDR2 YSLEER. The V gene end was trimmed by 0 bases and the J gene end by 3 bases; junction bases not matched to a gene: 1. The CDR3 length is 14 residues. This CDR3 reads CASSQDTGDYGYTF. For the CDR3, the DNA is TGCGCCAGCAGCCAAGATACAGGGGACTATGGCTACACCTTC.

This chain connects TRBV12-3 or TRBV12-4 to TRBJ2-7; possibly TRBD1 for D (6 bases). V was cut by 6 bases and J by 4 bases, with 22 bases left in between. The CDR3 contains 16 residues. The CDR3 here is CASSPAGTQYWYEQYF. CDR3 DNA sequence: TGTGCCAGCAGCCCTGCCGGGACACAGTATTGGTACGAGCAGTACTTC.

This clonotype was detected a few times. CDR3 coding DNA: TGCAGTGCTAGTGTATCAGATACGCAGTATTTT. Its protein is CSASVSDTQYF. V and J are TRBV20-1 and TRBJ2-3; D remains ambiguous. Germline CDR1 is DFQATT and CDR2 is SNEGSKA (reference sequence). V was clipped by 3 bases and J by 4 bases, with 5 bases between them. The length of the CDR3 is 11 residues.

This clonotype occurred many times. No DNA is shown, since the ends of the CDR3 on it are uncertain; the CDR3 is the one TCRdb lists. V gene TRBV6-5 combines with J gene TRBJ1-1. Germline assignment: CDR1 MNHEY and CDR2 SVGAGI. The CDR3 comprises 14 residues, both ends counted. The CDR3 spells CASILGRSNTEAFF.

This clonotype was found a few times. The chain joins TRBV4-3 to TRBJ2-3; 10 nucleotides agree with TRBD1. Trimming cost V 2 bases and J 8 bases; bases outside gene matches: 10. Germline V gene sequence: CDR1 LGHNA, CDR2 YSLEER. This CDR3 contains 16 residues. CDR3 loop: CASSQPPGQGWGTQYF. Here the CDR3 DNA reads TGCGCCAGCAGCCAACCGCCGGGACAGGGGTGGGGTACGCAGTATTTT.

This clonotype has at least ten counts. The chain couples TRBV4-3 to TRBJ2-5, with D uncertain. The V gene lost 1 base and the J gene lost 0 bases, with 9 bases spanning the gap. In germline, CDR1 is LGHNA, CDR2 YSLEER. The CDR3 extends over 15 amino acids. The CDR3 sequence is CASSQGVGYQETQYF. The CDR3 region has the DNA TGCGCCAGCAGCCAAGGGGTGGGGTACCAAGAGACCCAGTACTTC.

This clonotype was seen a handful of times. The chain carries TRBV5-1 and TRBJ2-1, with TRBD1 identical over 8 bases. This CDR3 comprises 15 residues. Germline loops: CDR1 SGHRS, CDR2 YFSETQ. Trimming removed 5 bases from V and 6 bases from J; junction bases left unmatched: 10. CDR3 protein: CASSLGQGGGNEQFF. In nucleotides, the CDR3 is TGCGCCAGCAGTCTCGGACAGGGTGGAGGCAATGAGCAGTTCTTC.

This clonotype was observed a few times. This rearrangement joins TRBV7-3 to TRBJ2-6, with D hard to call. Germline V CDR1 and CDR2: SGHTA, FQGTGA. The CDR3 has 15 amino acids. Trimming pared 5 bases from V and 4 bases from J, leaving 12 bases between. This chain's CDR3 is CASSPTAFGANVLTF. The CDR3 nucleotides read TGTGCCAGCAGCCCGACCGCGTTCGGGGCCAACGTCCTGACTTTC.

This clonotype was found a few times. J is TRBJ1-6 and V is TRBV12-3 or TRBV12-4; D may be TRBD1 (6 bases). V lost 4 bases and J 6 bases, leaving 10 bases between the germline ends. CDR3 size: 14 residues. CDR3 residues: CASSSRQANSPLHF. The CDR3 DNA reads TGTGCCAGCAGTTCCCGACAGGCTAATTCACCCCTCCACTTT.

CDR3 in DNA: TGTGCCAGCTCACCAAGTCACAGCAAAGAGACCCAGTACTTC. The encoded protein is CASSPSHSKETQYF. The rearrangement joins TRBV18 to TRBJ2-5; D is undetermined. The germline V gene has CDR1 KGHSH and CDR2 LQKENI. This CDR3 contains 14 residues. V lost 2 bases and J 3 bases, leaving 10 bases between the germline ends.